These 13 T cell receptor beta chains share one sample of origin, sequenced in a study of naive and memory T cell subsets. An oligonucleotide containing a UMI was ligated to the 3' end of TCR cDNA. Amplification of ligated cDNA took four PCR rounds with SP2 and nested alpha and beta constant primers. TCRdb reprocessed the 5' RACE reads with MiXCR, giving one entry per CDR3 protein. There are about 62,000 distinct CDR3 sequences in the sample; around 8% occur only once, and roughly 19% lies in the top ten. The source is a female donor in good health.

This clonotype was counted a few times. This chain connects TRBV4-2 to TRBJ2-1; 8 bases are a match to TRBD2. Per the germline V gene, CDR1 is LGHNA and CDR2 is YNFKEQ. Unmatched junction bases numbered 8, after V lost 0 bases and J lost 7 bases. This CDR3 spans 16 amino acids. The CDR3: CASSQDGAGGSNEQFF. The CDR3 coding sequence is TGTGCCAGCAGCCAAGACGGCGCGGGAGGTTCGAATGAGCAGTTCTTC.

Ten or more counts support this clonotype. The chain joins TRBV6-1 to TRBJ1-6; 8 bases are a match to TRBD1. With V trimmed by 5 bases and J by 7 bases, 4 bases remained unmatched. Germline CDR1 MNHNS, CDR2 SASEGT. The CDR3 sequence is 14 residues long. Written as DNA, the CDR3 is TGTGCCAGCAGTAGGCAGGGGGCGAATTCACCCCTCCACTTT. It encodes CASSRQGANSPLHF.

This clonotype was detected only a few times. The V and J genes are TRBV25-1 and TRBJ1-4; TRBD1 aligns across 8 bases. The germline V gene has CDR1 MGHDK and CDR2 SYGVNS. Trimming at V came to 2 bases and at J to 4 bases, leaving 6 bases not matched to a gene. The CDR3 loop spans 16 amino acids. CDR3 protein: CASSEATGAFNEKLFF. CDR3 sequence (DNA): TGTGCCAGCAGTGAAGCGACAGGGGCCTTTAATGAAAAACTGTTTTTT.

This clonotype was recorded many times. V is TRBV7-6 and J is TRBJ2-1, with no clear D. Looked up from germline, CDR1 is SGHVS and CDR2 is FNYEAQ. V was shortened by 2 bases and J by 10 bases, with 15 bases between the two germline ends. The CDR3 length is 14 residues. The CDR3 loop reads CASSLFVGRREQFF. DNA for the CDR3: TGTGCCAGCAGCTTATTCGTTGGCAGGCGAGAGCAGTTCTTC.

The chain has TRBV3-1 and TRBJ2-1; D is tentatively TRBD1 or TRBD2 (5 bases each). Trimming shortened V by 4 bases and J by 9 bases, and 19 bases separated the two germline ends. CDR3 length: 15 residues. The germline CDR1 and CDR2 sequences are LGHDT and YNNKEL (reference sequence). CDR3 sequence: CASSPVGTPGGEQFF. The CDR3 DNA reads TGTGCCAGCAGCCCCGTGGGGACCCCCGGCGGTGAGCAGTTCTTC.

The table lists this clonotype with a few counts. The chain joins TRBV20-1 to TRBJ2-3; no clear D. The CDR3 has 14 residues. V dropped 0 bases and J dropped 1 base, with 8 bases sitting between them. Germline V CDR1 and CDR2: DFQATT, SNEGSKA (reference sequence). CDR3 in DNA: TGCAGTGCTAGAGATGCAGTTCGCACAGATACGCAGTATTTT. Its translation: CSARDAVRTDTQYF.

The CDR3: CASSLGQQMNTEAFF. CDR3 nucleotide sequence: TGTGCCAGCAGCTTAGGTCAGCAGATGAACACTGAAGCTTTCTTT. The V call is TRBV13, the J call TRBJ1-1; D is ambiguous. CDR1 and CDR2 from the germline V gene are PRHDT and FYEKMQ (reference sequence). The CDR3 is 15 residues long. V lost 0 bases to trimming and J lost 0 bases, with 8 bases between them.

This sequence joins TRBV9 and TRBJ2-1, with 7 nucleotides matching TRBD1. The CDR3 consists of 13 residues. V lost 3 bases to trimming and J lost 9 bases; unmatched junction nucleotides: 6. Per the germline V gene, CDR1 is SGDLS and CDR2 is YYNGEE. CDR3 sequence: CASSATGATEQFF. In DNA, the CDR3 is TGTGCCAGCAGCGCCACAGGGGCAACTGAGCAGTTCTTC.

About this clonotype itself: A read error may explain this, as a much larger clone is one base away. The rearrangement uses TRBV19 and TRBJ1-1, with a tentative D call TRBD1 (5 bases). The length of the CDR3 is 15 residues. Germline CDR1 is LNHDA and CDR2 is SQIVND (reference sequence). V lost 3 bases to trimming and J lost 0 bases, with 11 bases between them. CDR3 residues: CASSIRTTMNTEAFF. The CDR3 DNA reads TGTGCCAGTAGTATCCGGACAACTATGAACACTGAAGCTTTCTTT.

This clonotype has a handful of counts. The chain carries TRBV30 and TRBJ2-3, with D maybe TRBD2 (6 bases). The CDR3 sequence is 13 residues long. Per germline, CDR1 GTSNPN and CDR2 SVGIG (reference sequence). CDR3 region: CARGQRATDTQYF. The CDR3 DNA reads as TGTGCTAGGGGTCAGCGGGCCACAGATACGCAGTATTTT.

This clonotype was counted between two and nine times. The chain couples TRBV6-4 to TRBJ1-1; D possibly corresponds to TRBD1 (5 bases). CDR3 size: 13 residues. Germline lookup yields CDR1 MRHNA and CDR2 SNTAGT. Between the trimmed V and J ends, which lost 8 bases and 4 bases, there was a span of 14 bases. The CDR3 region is CASRGALGTEAFF. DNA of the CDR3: TGTGCCAGCCGGGGCGCGTTGGGCACTGAAGCTTTCTTT.

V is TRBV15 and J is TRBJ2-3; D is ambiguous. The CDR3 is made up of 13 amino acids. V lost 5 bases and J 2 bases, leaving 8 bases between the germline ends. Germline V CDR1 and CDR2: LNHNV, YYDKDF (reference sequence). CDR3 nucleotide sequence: TGTGCCACCAGCTCCCGACCCACAGATACGCAGTATTTT. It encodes CATSSRPTDTQYF.

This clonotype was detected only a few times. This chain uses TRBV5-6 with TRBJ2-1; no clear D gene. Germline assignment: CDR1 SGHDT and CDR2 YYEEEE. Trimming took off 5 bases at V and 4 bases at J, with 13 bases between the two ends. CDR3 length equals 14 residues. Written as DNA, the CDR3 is TGTGCCAGCAGTAGGCCCCTCTATTACAATGAGCAGTTCTTC. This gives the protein CASSRPLYYNEQFF.